This T cell receptor beta chain emerged from a study of cytomegalovirus exposure and HLA in healthy donors. Study-level information: Earlier, approximately 110 million unique TCR beta sequences were recovered from around 200 million T cells by an analysis.

General study findings and limits: Exclusion as indistinguishable affected some V segments, including TRBV6-2 and TRBV6-3.

Primers included in the PCR were 60 Vbeta and 13 Jbeta primers. Clones were sequenced by immunoSEQ multiplex PCR, and TCRdb holds only the in-frame ones, with some missing. The repertoire has 150,000 to 170,000 clones, 79% of them found once; the top ten carry approximately 7.7%. This clone was detected a few times. No antigen is known for it. Healthy bone marrow donors made up the donor group. At the time of sampling, donors were nominally healthy, though unrecorded immune exposures were likely. This CDR3 is built from 14 residues. Trimming removed 1 base from V and 10 bases from J; junction bases left unmatched: 8. CDR1 and CDR2 (germline): SGHTA, FQGTGA.

This receptor was taken from a man younger than 40 in good health and CMV-seropositive. Sequenced input: PBMCs. The genes are TRBV7-3 and TRBJ2-7; 9 bases align to TRBD2. In DNA form, the CDR3 reads TGTGCCAGCAGCTTAAACGGGGCTAGCGGGGCACAGTACTTC. As protein: CASSLNGASGAQYF.